This entry lists 24 T cell receptor beta chains sequenced from one sample in a study of cytomegalovirus exposure and HLA in healthy donors. It was with 60 Vbeta and 13 Jbeta primers that the PCR ran. Profiling relied on immunoSEQ multiplex PCR, and the TCRdb table lists in-frame clones only, not all of them. The table shows around 130,000 clones, with about 69% occurring only once. Input material: PBMCs. The receptor set was obtained from a man under 40 in good health and CMV-seronegative.

The chain joins TRBV19 to TRBJ2-7, with 8 bases lining up with TRBD2. Per germline, CDR1 LNHDA and CDR2 SQIVND (reference sequence). J gave up 0 bases and V 7 bases, and 5 bases lay outside the gene matches. This CDR3 spans 14 amino acids. The CDR3 nucleotides are TGTGCCAGTAAGGTAGCGGGGAACTCCTACGAGCAGTACTTC. Protein product: CASKVAGNSYEQYF. Full variable domain (remainder filled in from reference TRBV19 and TRBJ2-7): DGGITQSPKYLFRKEGQNVTLSCEQNLNHDAMYWYRQDPGQGLRLIYYSQIVNDFQKGDIAEGYSVSREKKESFPLTVTSAQKNPTAFYLCASKVAGNSYEQYFGPGTRLTVT.

The chain employs TRBV10-3 and TRBJ1-5; D is possibly TRBD1 (6 bases). The CDR3 is made up of 15 amino acids. Germline loops: CDR1 ENHRY, CDR2 SYGVKD. V was trimmed by 0 bases and J by 5 bases, leaving 11 bases between them. This CDR3 is CAISESRGADQPQHF. As DNA, the CDR3 is TGTGCCATCAGTGAGTCCAGGGGCGCAGATCAGCCCCAGCATTTT.

This clone was picked up a small number of times. An end of the junction differs from the germline gene, which may be a read error. The V gene is TRBV7-2, the J gene TRBJ2-6; D is perhaps TRBD2 (5 bases). The length of the CDR3 is 16 residues. CDR1 is SGHTA and CDR2 is FQGNSA in the germline V gene. CDR3 nucleotides: TGCGCCAGCAGCCAAGAAGGACTCTCTGGGGCCAACGTCCTGACTTTC. This sequence encodes CASSQEGLSGANVLTF.

The CDR3 DNA reads as TGTGCCAGCAGTGGCATTGGGGGCTGCTTTAACTCCTACAATGAGCAGTTCTTC. It is translated as CASSGIGGCFNSYNEQFF. The chain employs TRBV6-4 and TRBJ2-1; perhaps TRBD1 as D (6 bases). Per the germline V gene, CDR1 is MRHNA and CDR2 is SNTAGT. CDR3 size: 18 residues. The V and J ends lost 4 bases and 0 bases respectively, with 19 bases between them.

This clone was detected only a few times. This chain links TRBV28 with TRBJ2-3; TRBD1 matches at 7 bases. V was pared by 6 bases and J by 4 bases, with 10 bases of the junction left unmatched. Germline-derived CDR1 and CDR2 are MDHEN and SYDVKM. This CDR3 has 15 amino acids. CDR3 bases: TGTGCCAGCAGCCCCACGGTGCAGGGGGCAGATACGCAGTATTTT. It is translated as CASSPTVQGADTQYF.

This chain connects TRBV19 to TRBJ2-4; D remains unclear. The CDR3 runs 17 residues. Germline V gives CDR1 LNHDA, CDR2 SQIVND (reference sequence). V lost 3 bases to trimming and J lost 0 bases, with 15 bases between them. This CDR3 is CASSIWLGTVAKNIQYF. In DNA, the CDR3 is TGTGCCAGTAGTATTTGGTTGGGCACCGTAGCCAAAAACATTCAGTACTTC.

This CDR3 is CASSYYAGNQETQYF. Here the CDR3 DNA reads TGCGCCAGCAGCTACTATGCGGGGAACCAAGAGACCCAGTACTTC. J is TRBJ2-5 and V is TRBV5-1; possibly TRBD2 for D (6 bases). Germline V lookup: CDR1 SGHRS, CDR2 YFSETQ. The CDR3 totals 15 residues. Deletions cut 3 bases from V and 0 bases from J, with 12 bases between.

V usage is TRBV7-9 and J usage is TRBJ1-1; the D gene is possibly TRBD1 (5 bases). Germline assignment: CDR1 SEHNR and CDR2 FQNEAQ (reference sequence). The ends were cut back, 4 bases at V and 5 bases at J, with 11 bases in the middle. This CDR3 comprises 13 residues. DNA of the CDR3: TGTGCCAGCAGCTACCCAGGGTCAACTGAAGCTTTCTTT. Its protein is CASSYPGSTEAFF.

The chain combines TRBV27 with TRBJ1-1; D may be TRBD1 (5 bases). Germline V gives CDR1 MNHEY, CDR2 SMNVEV (reference sequence). The CDR3 runs 15 residues. Trimming removed 0 bases at V and 0 bases at J, with 8 bases between. DNA for the CDR3: TGTGCCAGCAGTTTATCCGGGGGAATGAACACTGAAGCTTTCTTT. Encoded protein: CASSLSGGMNTEAFF.

This clone appeared a few times. The chain links TRBV10-3 to TRBJ2-1, with TRBD1 as a possible D gene (6 bases). This CDR3 has 11 residues. Trimming removed 6 bases at V and 11 bases at J, with 11 bases between. In germline, CDR1 is ENHRY, CDR2 SYGVKD. The CDR3 region has the DNA TGTGCCATCAGACAGGGTTTAAAGCAGTTCTTC. This codes for CAIRQGLKQFF.

This clone was seen a handful of times. The rearrangement uses TRBV4-3 and TRBJ2-1, with 11 bases aligning to TRBD1. This CDR3 spans 15 amino acids. The germline CDR1 and CDR2 sequences are LGHNA and YSLEER. V was clipped by 4 bases and J by 8 bases; unmatched bases: 7. The CDR3 protein is CASSRDRGNLDEQFF. The DNA for the CDR3 is TGCGCCAGCAGCCGGGACAGGGGGAATCTGGATGAGCAGTTCTTC.

The chain's CDR3 is CASSRVRRLYSNQPQHF. Written as DNA, the CDR3 is TGTGCCAGTTCAAGGGTGAGGAGGCTGTATAGCAATCAGCCCCAGCATTTT. This chain uses TRBV28 with TRBJ1-5; D unresolved. Trimming took off 9 bases at V and 0 bases at J, with 21 bases between the two ends. The CDR3 consists of 17 residues. CDR1 and CDR2 from the germline V gene are MDHEN and SYDVKM. Combining the CDR3 with reference TRBV28 and TRBJ1-5 gives the whole variable domain DVKVTQSSRYLVKRTGEKVFLECVQDMDHENMFWYRQDPGLGLRLIYFSYDVKMKEKGDIPEGYSVSREKKERFSLILESASTNQTSMYLCASSRVRRLYSNQPQHFGDGTRLSIL.

This rearrangement joins TRBV14 to TRBJ2-2, with D possibly being TRBD1 (6 bases). V was trimmed by 4 bases and J by 7 bases, leaving 25 bases between them. This CDR3 is built from 18 residues. In germline, CDR1 is SGHDN, CDR2 FVKESK. CDR3 sequence: CASSRPSQGVSVRGELFF. CDR3 sequence (DNA): TGTGCCAGCAGCCGCCCCTCACAGGGTGTAAGTGTTCGCGGGGAGCTGTTTTTT.

CDR3 protein: CASSLGRGRGGQPQHF. As DNA, the CDR3 is TGTGCCAGCAGTCTGGGCAGGGGGCGGGGTGGCCAGCCCCAGCATTTT. The chain recombines TRBV28 with TRBJ1-5; 8 bases match TRBD1. The CDR3 is made up of 16 amino acids. The junction had 13 bases not matched to a gene; V was cut back by 5 bases and J by 7 bases. The germline CDR1 and CDR2 sequences are MDHEN and SYDVKM.

In its sample, this clone was seen once. V usage is TRBV5-6 and J usage is TRBJ2-2, with D perhaps TRBD1 (6 bases). The germline gives CDR1 SGHDT, CDR2 YYEEEE. The CDR3 is 15 amino acids. V lost 4 bases and J 4 bases, leaving 14 bases between the germline ends. CDR3 sequence reads: CASSGRTGSTGELFF. CDR3 nucleotides: TGTGCCAGCAGCGGTCGAACAGGGTCCACCGGGGAGCTGTTTTTT.

The chain carries TRBV2 and TRBJ2-4, with a possible D match to TRBD2 (6 bases). Germline V lookup: CDR1 SNHLY, CDR2 FYNNEI. Trimming shortened V by 4 bases and J by 3 bases, and 16 bases separated the two germline ends. The CDR3 sequence is 16 residues long. The CDR3 sequence is CASSVTGELVKNIQYF. The CDR3 DNA reads as TGTGCCAGCAGTGTGACGGGGGAGCTGGTCAAAAACATTCAGTACTTC.

The chain is built from TRBV5-1 and TRBJ1-6; D may be TRBD1 (5 bases). Trimming shortened V by 0 bases and J by 4 bases, and 17 bases separated the two germline ends. This CDR3 has 18 amino acids. Germline CDR1 SGHRS, CDR2 YFSETQ. CDR3 coding DNA: TGCGCCAGCAGCTTGGGAGCAGGGAAAGTTGGATATAATTCACCCCTCCACTTT. Protein sequence: CASSLGAGKVGYNSPLHF.

The V gene is TRBV7-6, the J gene TRBJ2-7; D possibly corresponds to TRBD1 (6 bases). This CDR3 is built from 15 residues. Germline V lookup: CDR1 SGHVS, CDR2 FNYEAQ. Trimming stripped 2 bases from V and 2 bases from J, with 13 bases between. The CDR3: CASSLTPGVTYEQYF. The CDR3 DNA follows: TGTGCCAGCAGCTTAACCCCAGGGGTAACCTACGAGCAGTACTTC.

This chain joins TRBV4-3 and TRBJ2-2; 9 nucleotides align to TRBD1. The junction had 4 bases not matched to a gene; V was cut back by 4 bases and J by 1 base. This CDR3 region has 16 residues. Germline V gives CDR1 LGHNA, CDR2 YSLEER. CDR3: CASSPGTGMNTGELFF. The CDR3 nucleotides are TGCGCCAGCAGCCCCGGGACAGGGATGAACACCGGGGAGCTGTTTTTT.

With regard to this clone: Germline is not matched at one junction end, which may reflect a read error. This chain uses TRBV7-7 with TRBJ2-7; D is perhaps TRBD2 (5 bases). The CDR3 has 15 residues. Germline CDR1 reads SSHAT; CDR2 reads FNYEAQ (reference sequence). The CDR3 here is CASSLAPGIQYEQYF. The CDR3 region has the DNA TGTGCTAGCAGCTTAGCCCCCGGGATTCAGTACGAGCAGTACTTC.

This sequence joins TRBV7-3 and TRBJ1-1, with D perhaps TRBD1 (6 bases). V lost 6 bases to trimming and J lost 4 bases, with 21 bases between them. Germline CDR1 and CDR2: SGHTA and FQGTGA. The CDR3 sequence is 16 residues long. CDR3 sequence (DNA): TGTGCCAGCAGACTCAGAGGGGGTATTAAACCCACTGAAGCTTTCTTT. Its protein is CASRLRGGIKPTEAFF.

The chain joins TRBV6-5 to TRBJ2-2; D possibly corresponds to TRBD2 (5 bases). This CDR3 is 14 amino acids long. V was shortened by 7 bases and J by 5 bases, with 14 bases between the two germline ends. Germline-derived CDR1 and CDR2 are MNHEY and SVGAGI. The CDR3 here is CASTPIGETGELFF. CDR3 nucleotide sequence: TGTGCCAGCACCCCCATCGGGGAAACCGGGGAGCTGTTTTTT.

The rearrangement links TRBV13 to TRBJ2-7; 7 bases align to TRBD2. The CDR3 totals 14 residues. Unmatched junction bases numbered 6, after V lost 7 bases and J lost 0 bases. Germline V gives CDR1 PRHDT, CDR2 FYEKMQ (reference sequence). The CDR3 DNA follows: TGTGCCAGCATAATCGGGGGGAGCTCCTACGAGCAGTACTTC. Translation: CASIIGGSSYEQYF.

The chain links TRBV7-9 to TRBJ2-3; possible D gene TRBD1, 5 bases. Per the germline V gene, CDR1 is SEHNR and CDR2 is FQNEAQ (reference sequence). The CDR3 spans 13 residues. The V end lost 4 bases, the J end lost 7 bases, and 12 bases lay between the germline ends. The chain's CDR3 is CASSSDQGNTQYF. The CDR3, as DNA: TGTGCCAGCAGCTCCGACCAGGGAAATACGCAGTATTTT.